This is a list of T cell receptor beta chains from one sample in a study of T cell responses to AZD1222 COVID-19 vaccine. Profiling relied on immunoSEQ multiplex PCR, and the TCRdb table lists in-frame clones only, not all of them. This table holds about 270,000 clones, roughly 93% found once. The source was peripheral blood, collected 28 days after the second AZD1222 dose. The receptor source for this set is an adult who received the AZD1222 COVID-19 vaccine. CDR3s include the opening cysteine and the closing phenylalanine or tryptophan. The order of the fields is D gene, V gene, CDR3 length, clone size, J gene, CDR3 DNA, CDR3 protein. The D gene is left open where the match is weak. Expanded clones get a size class; other rows say once, few or many, or leave the size out.

-	TRBV28	16	-	TRBJ1-6	TGTGCCAGCAGTTCTACAGGCCGCTCCTATAATTCACCCCTCCACTTT	CASSSTGRSYNSPLHF
-	TRBV30	14	-	TRBJ2-2	TGTGCCTGGAGTGTTTCTGTGGGAACCGGGGAGCTGTTTTTT	CAWSVSVGTGELFF
TRBD1	TRBV15	17	-	TRBJ1-1	TGTGCCACCAGCAGAGCCTTTAATAACAGGGGGAGCACTGAAGCTTTCTTT	CATSRAFNNRGSTEAFF
-	TRBV11-2	15	-	TRBJ2-3	TGTGCCAGCAGCTCCTACCGGCAGACATCTTTTAGCCAGTATTTT	CASSSYRQTSFSQYF
-	TRBV28	13	-	TRBJ2-7	TGTGCCAGCAGTTTACCTGGACAGTACGAGCAGTACTTC	CASSLPGQYEQYF
-	TRBV29-1	14	-	TRBJ2-1	TGCAGCGTTGAAGACTCCACAGAGTACAATGAGCAGTTCTTC	CSVEDSTEYNEQFF
-	TRBV5-1	13	-	TRBJ1-5	TGCGCCAGCAGCTTGGAGGGGACCCAGCCCCAGCATTTT	CASSLEGTQPQHF
TRBD1	TRBV6-5	15	-	TRBJ1-6	TGTGCCAGCAGTTACTCGGGGGACAGGGCCCAACCCCTCCACTTT	CASSYSGDRAQPLHF
-	TRBV6-5	13	-	TRBJ1-2	TGTGCCAGCAGACCGACAGGTTTTTTTGGCTACACCTTC	CASRPTGFFGYTF
TRBD1	TRBV18	15	-	TRBJ2-7	TGTGCCAGCTCACCTGACAGGGGCCGATCCTACGAGCAGTACTTC	CASSPDRGRSYEQYF
-	TRBV2	10	-	TRBJ2-7	TGTGCCAGTATAGAAGGCAAGCAGTACTTC	CASIEGKQYF
TRBD2	TRBV5-4	13	-	TRBJ2-3	TGTGCCAGCAGCTTGGCCGGGGGGGATACGCAGTATTTT	CASSLAGGDTQYF
-	TRBV14	17	-	TRBJ2-2	TGTGCCAGCAGCCTTATTACGGGACCGCTAAACACCGGGGAGCTGTTTTTT	CASSLITGPLNTGELFF
TRBD2	TRBV15	15	-	TRBJ2-3	TGTGCCACCGTCAGCGGGAGGGCGGGCACAGATACGCAGTATTTT	CATVSGRAGTDTQYF
-	TRBV6-5	13	-	TRBJ1-5	TGTGCCAGCAGCTGGGGGCGCAACCAGCCCCAGCATTTT	CASSWGRNQPQHF
-	TRBV4-1	13	-	TRBJ2-5	TGCGCCAGCAGCCAATTTGGGCTGGAGACCCAGTACTTC	CASSQFGLETQYF
-	TRBV7-2	19	-	TRBJ2-3	TGTGCCAGCAGCTCAGGCTCCAAGGGAATACTTACTAGCACAGATACGCAGTATTTT	CASSSGSKGILTSTDTQYF
-	TRBV19	16	-	TRBJ1-5	TGTGCCAGTAGTATGAGGGGAGGGAGCAGCAATCAGCCCCAGCATTTT	CASSMRGGSSNQPQHF
-	TRBV4-1	16	-	TRBJ2-3	TGCGCCAGCAGCCGCCCTGGGACGAAAGGGGTGGATACGCAGTATTTT	CASSRPGTKGVDTQYF
-	TRBV7-8	14	few	TRBJ1-5	TGTGCCAGCAGTTTCCCGGGTTCGAATCAGCCCCAGCATTTT	CASSFPGSNQPQHF
-	TRBV28	16	-	TRBJ2-7	TGTGCCAGCAGCCCCCCCACCGGGCGGGGCCGATCTGAGCAGTACTTC	CASSPPTGRGRSEQYF
TRBD1	TRBV7-3	15	once	TRBJ2-2	TGTGCCAGCAGCTATAGTACAGGGGGCTCGGAGGAGCTGTTTTTT	CASSYSTGGSEELFF
-	TRBV27	14	-	TRBJ1-1	TGTGCCAGCAGTTTATTGCAGGGCAACACTGAAGCTTTCTTT	CASSLLQGNTEAFF
-	TRBV6-5	13	-	TRBJ1-4	TGTGCCACCATGAGGCAGGGCGATGAAAAACTGTTTTTT	CATMRQGDEKLFF
-	TRBV5-1	13	-	TRBJ1-1	TGCGCCAGCAGCTTGAACAGGAACACTGAAGCTTTCTTT	CASSLNRNTEAFF
-	TRBV18	13	-	TRBJ1-2	TGTGCCAGCTCCACACTGAGTGGCTATGGCTACACCTTC	CASSTLSGYGYTF
-	TRBV28	14	-	TRBJ1-2	TGTGCCAGCAGTTTAATCTCGACTAACTATGGCTACACCTTC	CASSLISTNYGYTF
-	TRBV28	18	-	TRBJ2-1	TGTGCCAGCAGTTTCGGAGTGATCGGGGCTTTTAGGCCCAATGAGCAGTTCTTC	CASSFGVIGAFRPNEQFF
-	TRBV6-5	15	-	TRBJ1-4	TGTGCCAGCAGTTACTCGGATCGGCAGGGCGGGAAACTGTTTTTT	CASSYSDRQGGKLFF
TRBD1	TRBV5-1	14	-	TRBJ2-7	TGCGCCAGCAGCCCGGACAGGAGATCCTACGAGCAGTACTTC	CASSPDRRSYEQYF
-	TRBV3-1/TRBV3-2	16	-	TRBJ1-4	TGTGCCAGCAGCCAAGATGCGGAGGCGGCTAATGAAAAACTGTTTTTT	CASSQDAEAANEKLFF
TRBD1	TRBV10-2	14	once	TRBJ1-6	TGCGCCAGCAGTAACGGACAGGGGGATTCACCCCTCCACTTT	CASSNGQGDSPLHF
-	TRBV7-5	17	-	TRBJ1-5	TGTGCCAGAAGCTTATGGGGGGTTGGACAGAGCAATCATCCCCAGCATTTT	CARSLWGVGQSNHPQHF
TRBD2	TRBV27	21	-	TRBJ2-3	TGTGCCAGCAGTTTATCCACAGCCACCGCCATGACTAGCGGGAGCACAGATACGCAGTATTTT	CASSLSTATAMTSGSTDTQYF
-	TRBV12-3/TRBV12-4	13	once	TRBJ1-4	TGTGCCAGCAGTTGGGCTGATTTTGAAAAACTGTTTTTT	CASSWADFEKLFF
-	TRBV6-1	13	-	TRBJ1-2	TGTGCCAGCAGCGAAGCCCAGGGTCATGGCTACACCTTC	CASSEAQGHGYTF
TRBD1	TRBV7-3	16	-	TRBJ1-6	TGTGCCAGCAGCTTAACCGGGTCGGCAGGGGGGTCACCCCTCCACTTT	CASSLTGSAGGSPLHF
-	TRBV2	13	once	TRBJ1-1	TGTGCCAGCAGTCCCCTAAAAGGCACTGAAGCTTTCTTT	CASSPLKGTEAFF
TRBD2	TRBV5-1	16	-	TRBJ2-1	TGCGCCAGCAGCCGAACAAGCGGGAGGGGCTACAATGAGCAGTTCTTC	CASSRTSGRGYNEQFF